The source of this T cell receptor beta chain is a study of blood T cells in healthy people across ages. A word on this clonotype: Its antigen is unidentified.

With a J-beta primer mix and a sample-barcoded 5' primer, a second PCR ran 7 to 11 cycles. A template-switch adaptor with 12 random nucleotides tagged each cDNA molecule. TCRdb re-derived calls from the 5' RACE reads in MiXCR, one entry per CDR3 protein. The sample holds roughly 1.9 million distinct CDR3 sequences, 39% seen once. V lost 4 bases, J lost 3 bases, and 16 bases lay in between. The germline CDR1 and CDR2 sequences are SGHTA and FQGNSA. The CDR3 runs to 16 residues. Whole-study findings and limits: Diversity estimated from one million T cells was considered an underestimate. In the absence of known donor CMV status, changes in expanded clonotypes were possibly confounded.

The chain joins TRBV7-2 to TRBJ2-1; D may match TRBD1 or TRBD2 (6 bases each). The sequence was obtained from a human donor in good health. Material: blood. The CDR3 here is CASSSRGGTDYNEQFF. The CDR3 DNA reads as TGTGCCAGCAGCTCTAGAGGGGGGACCGACTACAATGAGCAGTTCTTC.